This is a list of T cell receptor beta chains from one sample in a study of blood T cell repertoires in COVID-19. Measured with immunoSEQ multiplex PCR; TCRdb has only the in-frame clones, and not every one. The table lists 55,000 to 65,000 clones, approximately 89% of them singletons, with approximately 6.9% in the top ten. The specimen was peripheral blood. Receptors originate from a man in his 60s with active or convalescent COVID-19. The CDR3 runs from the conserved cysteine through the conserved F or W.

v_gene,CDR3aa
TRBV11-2,CASSLRQGRAFF
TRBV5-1,CASSLSPDNEKLFF
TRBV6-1,CASSGKFQGLGNEKLFF
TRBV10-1,CASSESLYTQYF
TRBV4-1,CASSREYRGGYTF
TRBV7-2,CASSRTGTDYEQYF
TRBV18,CASSPPGANTEAFF
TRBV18,CASLRQDPTPGNTIYF
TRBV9,CASSVGPGNTIYF
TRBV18,CASSPRAASGANVLTF
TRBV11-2,CASSPFGGAQNIQYF
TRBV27,CASSLERVRNSPLHF
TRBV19,CASSIRQGSSTDTQYF
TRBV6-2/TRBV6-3,CASSYSGLTSGYNEQFF
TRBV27,CASRPRTAFNEKLFF
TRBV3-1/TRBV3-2,CASSQGTGGSYGYTF
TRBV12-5,CASGFSGRAGETQYF
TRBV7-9,CASSSRQDGYTF
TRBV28,CASSPPQGPTDTQYF
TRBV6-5,CASSLTMGQPTAFF
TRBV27,CASSFPSPDTSWYYEQYF
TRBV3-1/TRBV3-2,CASSQGTSNQPQHF
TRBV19,CASSIRGSSTEAFF
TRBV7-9,CASSFPSGRASNTDTQYF
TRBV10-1,CASSDDGTPLEQYF
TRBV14,CASRPISGRAPEQYF
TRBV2,CATSRALSPDTQYF
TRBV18,CASSLEPVFMNTEAFF
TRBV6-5,CASTVRGRQETQYF
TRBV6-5,CASSTDRGTYNEQFF
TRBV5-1,CASSLGGSRFGYTF
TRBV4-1,CASSQNPLAMNTDTQYF
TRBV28,CASRQNRGRTGELFF
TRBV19,CASSRDFSGNTIYF
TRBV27,CASSLFTSGGRDAGELFF
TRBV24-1,CATSDFVSGYTF
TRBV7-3,CASSLTSGGAAYEQYF
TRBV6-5,CASSYSEGLKGGLFF
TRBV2,CASSGRGTNTGELFF
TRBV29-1,CSVVAPAANYGYTF
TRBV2,CASSVQIPEAFF
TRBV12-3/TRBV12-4,CASSPLDYGYTF
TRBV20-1,CSASGGQGLRNQPQHF
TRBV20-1,CSASEGGSYTF